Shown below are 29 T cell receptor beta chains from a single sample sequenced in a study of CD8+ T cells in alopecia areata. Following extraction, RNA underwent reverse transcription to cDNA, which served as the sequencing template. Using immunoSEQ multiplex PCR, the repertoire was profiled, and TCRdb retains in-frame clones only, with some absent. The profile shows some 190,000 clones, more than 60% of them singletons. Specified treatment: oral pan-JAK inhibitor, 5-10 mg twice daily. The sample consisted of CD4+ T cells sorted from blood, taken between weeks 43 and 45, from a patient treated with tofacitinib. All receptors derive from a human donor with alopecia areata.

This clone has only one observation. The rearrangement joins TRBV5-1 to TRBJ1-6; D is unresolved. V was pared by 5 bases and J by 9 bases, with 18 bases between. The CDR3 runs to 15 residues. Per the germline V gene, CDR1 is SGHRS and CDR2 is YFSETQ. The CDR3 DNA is TGCGCCAGCAGTTCGACGACATCTCATGGTTCACCCCTCCACTTT. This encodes CASSSTTSHGSPLHF.

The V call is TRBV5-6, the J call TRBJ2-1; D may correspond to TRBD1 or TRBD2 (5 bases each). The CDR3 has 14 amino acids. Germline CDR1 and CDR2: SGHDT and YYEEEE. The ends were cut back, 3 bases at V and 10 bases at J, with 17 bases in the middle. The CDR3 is CASSSAFDGAEQFF. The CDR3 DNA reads TGTGCCAGCAGCTCCGCTTTCGACGGGGCAGAGCAGTTCTTC.

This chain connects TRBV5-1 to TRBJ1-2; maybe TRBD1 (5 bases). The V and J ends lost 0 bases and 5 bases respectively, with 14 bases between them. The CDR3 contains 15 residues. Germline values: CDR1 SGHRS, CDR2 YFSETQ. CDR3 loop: CASSLAEGGTYGYTF. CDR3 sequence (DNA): TGCGCCAGCAGCTTGGCCGAGGGTGGGACTTATGGCTACACCTTC.

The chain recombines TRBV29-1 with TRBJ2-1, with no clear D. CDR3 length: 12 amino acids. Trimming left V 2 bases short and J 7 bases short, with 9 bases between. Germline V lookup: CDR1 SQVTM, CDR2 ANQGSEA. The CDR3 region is CSVEYRSNEQFF. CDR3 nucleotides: TGCAGCGTTGAATATAGGTCGAATGAGCAGTTCTTC.

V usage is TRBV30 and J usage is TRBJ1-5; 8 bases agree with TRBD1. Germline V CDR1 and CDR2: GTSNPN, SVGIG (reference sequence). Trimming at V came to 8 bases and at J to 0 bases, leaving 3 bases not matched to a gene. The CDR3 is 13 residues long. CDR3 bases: TGTGCCACAGGGGGGGGTAGCAATCAGCCCCAGCATTTT. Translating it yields CATGGGSNQPQHF.

In nucleotides, the CDR3 is TGTGCCAGCAGCTCGTTTGGACAGGGCAATCAGCCCCAGCATTTT. It translates to CASSSFGQGNQPQHF. The chain uses TRBV5-8 and TRBJ1-5; TRBD1 aligns across 7 bases. The trim removed 3 bases at V and 2 bases at J, leaving 5 bases unmatched. The germline gives CDR1 SGHTS, CDR2 YDEGEE. The CDR3 length is 15 residues.

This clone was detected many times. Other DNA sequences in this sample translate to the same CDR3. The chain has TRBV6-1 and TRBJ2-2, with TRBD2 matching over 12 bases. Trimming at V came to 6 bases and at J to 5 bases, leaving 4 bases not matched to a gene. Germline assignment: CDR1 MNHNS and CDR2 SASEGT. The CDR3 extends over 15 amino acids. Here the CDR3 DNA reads TGTGCCAGCAGCGCGACTAGCGGGGGAACCGGGGAGCTGTTTTTT. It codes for CASSATSGGTGELFF.

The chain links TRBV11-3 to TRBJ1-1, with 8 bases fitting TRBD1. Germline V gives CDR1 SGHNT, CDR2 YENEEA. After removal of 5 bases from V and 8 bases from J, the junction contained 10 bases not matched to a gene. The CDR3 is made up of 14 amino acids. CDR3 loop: CASSLGQGGLEAFF. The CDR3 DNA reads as TGTGCCAGCAGCCTCGGACAGGGAGGACTCGAAGCTTTCTTT.

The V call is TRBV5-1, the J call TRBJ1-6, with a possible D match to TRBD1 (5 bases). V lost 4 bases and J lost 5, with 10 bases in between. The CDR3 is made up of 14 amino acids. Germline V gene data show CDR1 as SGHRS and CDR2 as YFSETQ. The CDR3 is CASSATANNSPLHF. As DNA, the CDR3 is TGCGCCAGCAGCGCGACAGCGAATAATTCACCCCTCCACTTT. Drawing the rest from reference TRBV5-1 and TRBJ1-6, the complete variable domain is KAGVTQTPRYLIKTRGQQVTLSCSPISGHRSVSWYQQTPGQGLQFLFEYFSETQRNKGNFPGRFSGRQFSNSRSEMNVSTLELGDSALYLCASSATANNSPLHFGNGTRLTVT.

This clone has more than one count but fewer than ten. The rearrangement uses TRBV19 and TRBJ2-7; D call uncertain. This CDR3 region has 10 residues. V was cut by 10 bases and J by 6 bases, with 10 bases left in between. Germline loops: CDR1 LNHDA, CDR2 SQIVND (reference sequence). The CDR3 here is CAKISGEQYF. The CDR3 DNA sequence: TGTGCCAAAATATCGGGCGAGCAGTACTTC.

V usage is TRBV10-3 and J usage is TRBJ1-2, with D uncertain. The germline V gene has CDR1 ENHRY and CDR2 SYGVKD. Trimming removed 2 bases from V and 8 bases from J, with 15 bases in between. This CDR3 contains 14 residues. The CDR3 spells CAISEVRSQHGYTF. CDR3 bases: TGTGCCATCAGTGAGGTCAGATCCCAGCACGGCTACACCTTC.

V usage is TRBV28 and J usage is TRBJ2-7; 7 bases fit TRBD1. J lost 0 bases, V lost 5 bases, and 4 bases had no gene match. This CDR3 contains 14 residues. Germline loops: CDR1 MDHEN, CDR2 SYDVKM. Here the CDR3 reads CASSDRDFSYEQYF. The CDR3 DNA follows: TGTGCCAGCAGTGACAGGGATTTCTCCTACGAGCAGTACTTC.

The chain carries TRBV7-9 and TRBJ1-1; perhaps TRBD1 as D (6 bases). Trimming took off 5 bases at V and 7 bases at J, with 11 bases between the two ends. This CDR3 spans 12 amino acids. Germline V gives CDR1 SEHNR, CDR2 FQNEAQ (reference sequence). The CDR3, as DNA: TGTGCCAGCAGCCGCCCGGGACATGAAGCTTTCTTT. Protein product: CASSRPGHEAFF.

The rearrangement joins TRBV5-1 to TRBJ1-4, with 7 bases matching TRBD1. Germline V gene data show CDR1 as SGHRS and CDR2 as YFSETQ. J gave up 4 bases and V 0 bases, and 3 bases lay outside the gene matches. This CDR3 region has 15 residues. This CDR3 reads CASSLGQGFNEKLFF. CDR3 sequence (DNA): TGCGCCAGCAGCTTGGGACAGGGATTTAATGAAAAACTGTTTTTT.

CDR3 in amino acids: CASTSGGNSPLHF. The CDR3 nucleotides are TGTGCCAGCACCTCGGGGGGTAATTCACCCCTCCACTTT. The chain employs TRBV7-2 and TRBJ1-6, with D possibly being TRBD1 (5 bases). The germline V and J ends were trimmed by 7 bases and 6 bases, with 10 bases remaining between them. The CDR3 is made up of 13 amino acids. Germline CDR1 reads SGHTA; CDR2 reads FQGNSA.

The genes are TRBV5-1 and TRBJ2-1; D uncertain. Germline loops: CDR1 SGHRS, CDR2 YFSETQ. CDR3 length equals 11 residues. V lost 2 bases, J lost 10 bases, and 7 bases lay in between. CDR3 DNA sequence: TGCGCCAGCAGCTTACTGGAGGAGCAGTTCTTC. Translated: CASSLLEEQFF.

CDR3 coding DNA: TGTGCCTGGAGTGCCCGGGACCCTAACTATGGCTACACCTTC. It codes for CAWSARDPNYGYTF. The chain carries TRBV30 and TRBJ1-2; the D gene is possibly TRBD1 (5 bases). CDR3 size: 14 residues. The ends were cut back, 1 base at V and 0 bases at J, with 9 bases in the middle. Germline V CDR1 and CDR2: GTSNPN, SVGIG (reference sequence).

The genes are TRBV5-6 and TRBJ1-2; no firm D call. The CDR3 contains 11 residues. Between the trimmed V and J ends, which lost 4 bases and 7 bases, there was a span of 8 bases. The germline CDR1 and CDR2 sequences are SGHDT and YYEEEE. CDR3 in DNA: TGTGCCAGCAGCCGGGAGTTTGGCTACACCTTC. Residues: CASSREFGYTF.

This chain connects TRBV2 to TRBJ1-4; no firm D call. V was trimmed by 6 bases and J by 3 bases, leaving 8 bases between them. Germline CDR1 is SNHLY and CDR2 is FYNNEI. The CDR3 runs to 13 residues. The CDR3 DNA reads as TGTGCCAGCAGGTGGGGAGCTAATGAAAAACTGTTTTTT. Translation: CASRWGANEKLFF.

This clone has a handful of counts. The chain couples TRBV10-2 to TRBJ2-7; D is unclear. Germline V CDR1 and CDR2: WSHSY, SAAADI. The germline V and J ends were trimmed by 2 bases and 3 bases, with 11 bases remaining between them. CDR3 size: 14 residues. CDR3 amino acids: CASSEVRVGYEQYF. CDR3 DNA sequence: TGCGCCAGCAGTGAGGTGAGAGTTGGCTACGAGCAGTACTTC.

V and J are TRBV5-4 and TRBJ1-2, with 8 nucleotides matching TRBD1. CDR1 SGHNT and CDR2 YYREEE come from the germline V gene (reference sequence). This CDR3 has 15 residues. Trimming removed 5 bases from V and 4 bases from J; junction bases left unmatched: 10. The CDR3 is CASSLSSDRGYGYTF. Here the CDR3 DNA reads TGTGCCAGCAGTTTGTCCTCCGACAGGGGCTATGGCTACACCTTC.

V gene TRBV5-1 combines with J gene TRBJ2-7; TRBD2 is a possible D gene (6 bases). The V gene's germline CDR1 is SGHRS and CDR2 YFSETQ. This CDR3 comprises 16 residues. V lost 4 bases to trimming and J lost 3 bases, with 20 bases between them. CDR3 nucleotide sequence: TGCGCCAGCAGCCCGGAGGGCGCCCGCTTAGACTACGAGCAGTACTTC. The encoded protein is CASSPEGARLDYEQYF.

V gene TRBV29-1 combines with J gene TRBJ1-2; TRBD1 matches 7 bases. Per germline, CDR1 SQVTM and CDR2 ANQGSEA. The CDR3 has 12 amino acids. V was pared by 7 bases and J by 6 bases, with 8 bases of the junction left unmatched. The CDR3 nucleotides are TGCAGCGGCTCGAAGGGGGCGGATGGCTACACCTTC. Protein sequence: CSGSKGADGYTF.

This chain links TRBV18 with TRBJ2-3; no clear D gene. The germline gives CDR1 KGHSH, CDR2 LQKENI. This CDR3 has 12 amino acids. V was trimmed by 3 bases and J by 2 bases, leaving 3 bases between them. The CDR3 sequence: CASSPYTDTQYF. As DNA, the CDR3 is TGTGCCAGCTCACCCTACACAGATACGCAGTATTTT.

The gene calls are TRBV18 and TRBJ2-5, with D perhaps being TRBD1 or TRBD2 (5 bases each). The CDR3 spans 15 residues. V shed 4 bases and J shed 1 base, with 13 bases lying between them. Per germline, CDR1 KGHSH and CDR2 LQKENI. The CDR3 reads CASSQNPGTQETQYF. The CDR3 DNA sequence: TGTGCCAGCTCACAAAATCCCGGGACCCAAGAGACCCAGTACTTC.

CDR3 in amino acids: CASSPQGGGQETQYF. CDR3 in DNA: TGTGCCAGCTCACCCCAGGGCGGGGGACAAGAGACCCAGTACTTC. This chain joins TRBV18 and TRBJ2-5, with 7 bases fitting TRBD2. The V and J ends lost 3 bases and 2 bases, in that order; junction bases with no gene match: 6. The CDR3 spans 15 residues. Germline CDR1 and CDR2: KGHSH and LQKENI.

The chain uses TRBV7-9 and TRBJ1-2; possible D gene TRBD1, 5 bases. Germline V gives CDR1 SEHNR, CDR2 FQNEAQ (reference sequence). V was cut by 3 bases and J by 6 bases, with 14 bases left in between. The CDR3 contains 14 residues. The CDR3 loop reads CASSFSRREDGYTF. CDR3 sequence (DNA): TGTGCCAGCAGCTTTTCTCGCAGGGAGGATGGCTACACCTTC.

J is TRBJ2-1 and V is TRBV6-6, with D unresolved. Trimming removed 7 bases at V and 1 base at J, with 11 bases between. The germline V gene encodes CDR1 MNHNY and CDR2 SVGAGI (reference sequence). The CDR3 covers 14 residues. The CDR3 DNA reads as TGTGCCAGCACCTATCTTGAGTCCTACAATGAGCAGTTCTTC. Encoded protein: CASTYLESYNEQFF.

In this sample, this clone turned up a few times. Written as DNA, the CDR3 is TGCAGCGTTGAGGAGGCGGAAGGTCAGCCCCAGCATTTT. Residues: CSVEEAEGQPQHF. The chain joins TRBV29-1 to TRBJ1-5; D is ambiguous. The CDR3 has 13 amino acids. Per germline, CDR1 SQVTM and CDR2 ANQGSEA. The germline V and J ends were trimmed by 3 bases and 6 bases, with 12 bases remaining between them.